Listed here are 3 T cell receptor beta chains from one sample, sequenced in a study of post-analysis software for immune sequencing data. These receptors' antigens are unknown. Libraries were made from TCR beta cDNA, and they carried unique molecular identifiers. One entry per CDR3 protein, called by TCRdb with MiXCR from the PCR reads. The table includes fewer than 850,000 distinct CDR3 sequences, about 27% detected once. Points from the study as a whole: Relative to controls, patients had roughly five TRBV segments at higher frequency, with TRBV5-6, TRBV5-1 and TRBV20-1 among these.

The sample taken for sequencing was blood. The receptor source for this set is a girl aged 10 to 17 with multiple sclerosis.

Comments on this clonotype: The junction shows a germline mismatch at one end, possibly a read error. The chain combines TRBV5-5 with TRBJ2-5; either TRBD1 or TRBD2 may fit D (6 bases each). The CDR3 length is 14 residues. Germline CDR1 reads SGHKS; CDR2 reads YYEKEE (reference sequence). As DNA, the CDR3 is TGTACCAGCAACCCGAGGGGGGAGAACAATGAGCAGTACTTC. This encodes CTSNPRGENNEQYF.

This clonotype came up a few times. This sequence joins TRBV9 and TRBJ1-2, with D perhaps TRBD1 (5 bases). The V gene lost 2 bases and the J gene lost 6 bases, with 23 bases spanning the gap. From germline, CDR1 is SGDLS and CDR2 YYNGEE. The CDR3 contains 17 residues. CDR3 sequence (DNA): TGTGCCAGCAGCGTTCGACCGGGGACTCTGACGATGGATGGCTACACCTTC. Translated, it gives CASSVRPGTLTMDGYTF.

This clonotype was counted between two and nine times. The chain is built from TRBV20-1 and TRBJ2-1, with D possibly TRBD1 on 5 matching bases. Per germline, CDR1 DFQATT and CDR2 SNEGSKA (reference sequence). V lost 2 bases to trimming and J lost 4 bases, with 9 bases between them. CDR3 size: 13 residues. The DNA of the CDR3 is TGCAGTGCTAGAAGCAGGGATTACAATGAGCAGTTCTTC. Its protein is CSARSRDYNEQFF.